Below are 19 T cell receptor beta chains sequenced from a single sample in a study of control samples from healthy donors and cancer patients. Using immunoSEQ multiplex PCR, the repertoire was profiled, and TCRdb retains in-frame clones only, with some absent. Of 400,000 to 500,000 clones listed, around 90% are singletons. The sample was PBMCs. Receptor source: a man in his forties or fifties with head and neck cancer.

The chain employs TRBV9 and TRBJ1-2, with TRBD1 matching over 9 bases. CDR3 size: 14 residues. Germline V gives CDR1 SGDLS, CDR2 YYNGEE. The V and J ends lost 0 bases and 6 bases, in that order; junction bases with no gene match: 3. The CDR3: CASSVEGTGNGYTF. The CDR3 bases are TGTGCCAGCAGCGTAGAAGGGACAGGGAATGGCTACACCTTC. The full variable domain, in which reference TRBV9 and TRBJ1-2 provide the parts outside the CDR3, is DSGVTQTPKHLITATGQRVTLRCSPRSGDLSVYWYQQSLDQGLQFLIQYYNGEERAKGNILERFSAQQFPDLHSELNLSSLELGDSALYFCASSVEGTGNGYTFGSGTRLTVV.

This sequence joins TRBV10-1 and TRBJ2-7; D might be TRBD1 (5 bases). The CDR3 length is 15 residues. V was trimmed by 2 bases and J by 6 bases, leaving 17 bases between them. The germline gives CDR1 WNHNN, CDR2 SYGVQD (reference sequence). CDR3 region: CASSERAGLDGEQYF. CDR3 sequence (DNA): TGCGCCAGCAGTGAGCGTGCAGGGCTGGACGGCGAGCAGTACTTC.

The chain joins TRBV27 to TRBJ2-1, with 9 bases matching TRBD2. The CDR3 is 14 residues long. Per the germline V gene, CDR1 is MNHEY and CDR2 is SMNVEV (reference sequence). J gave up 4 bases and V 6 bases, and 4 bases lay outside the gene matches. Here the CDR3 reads CASSLAGGYNEQFF. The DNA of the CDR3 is TGTGCCAGCAGCCTTGCGGGGGGGTACAATGAGCAGTTCTTC.

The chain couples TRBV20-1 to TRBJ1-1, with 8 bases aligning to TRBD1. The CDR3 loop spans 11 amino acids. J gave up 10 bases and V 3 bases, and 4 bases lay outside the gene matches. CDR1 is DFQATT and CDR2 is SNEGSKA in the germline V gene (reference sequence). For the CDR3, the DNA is TGCAGTGCTAGCCTACAGGGGGGAGCTTTCTTT. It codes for CSASLQGGAFF.

The CDR3 DNA reads TGTGCCAGCAGTGAAGCGGGGGGGGCCTATAATTCACCCCTCCACTTT. This codes for CASSEAGGAYNSPLHF. The genes are TRBV2 and TRBJ1-6; the D gene is possibly TRBD1 (5 bases). V shed 0 bases and J shed 2 bases, with 8 bases lying between them. Germline V gives CDR1 SNHLY, CDR2 FYNNEI. The CDR3 has 16 residues.

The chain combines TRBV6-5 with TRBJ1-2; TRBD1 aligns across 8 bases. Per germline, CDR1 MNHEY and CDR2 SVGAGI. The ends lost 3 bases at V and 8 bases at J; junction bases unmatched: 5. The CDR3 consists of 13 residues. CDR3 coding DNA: TGTGCCAGCAGTTATAATGCAGGGGGCGGCTACACCTTC. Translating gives CASSYNAGGGYTF.

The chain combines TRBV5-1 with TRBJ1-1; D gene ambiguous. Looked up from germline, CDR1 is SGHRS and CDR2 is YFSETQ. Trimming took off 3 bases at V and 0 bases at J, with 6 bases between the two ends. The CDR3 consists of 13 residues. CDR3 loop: CASSSTLNTEAFF. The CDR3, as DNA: TGCGCCAGCAGCTCTACATTGAACACTGAAGCTTTCTTT.

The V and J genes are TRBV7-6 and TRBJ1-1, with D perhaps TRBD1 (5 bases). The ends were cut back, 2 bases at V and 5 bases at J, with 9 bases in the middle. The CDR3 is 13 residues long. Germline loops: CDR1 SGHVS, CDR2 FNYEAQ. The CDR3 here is CASSLLGGTEAFF. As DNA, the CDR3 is TGTGCCAGCAGCTTACTTGGGGGGACTGAAGCTTTCTTT. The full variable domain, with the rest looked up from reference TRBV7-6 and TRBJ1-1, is GAGVSQSPRYKVTKRGQDVALRCDPISGHVSLYWYRQALGQGPEFLTYFNYEAQQDKSGLPNDRFSAERPEGSISTLTIQRTEQRDSAMYRCASSLLGGTEAFFGQGTRLTVV.

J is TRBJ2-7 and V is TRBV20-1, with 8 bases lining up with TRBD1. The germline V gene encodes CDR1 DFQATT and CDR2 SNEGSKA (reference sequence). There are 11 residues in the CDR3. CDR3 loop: CSQGQAYEQYF. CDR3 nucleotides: TGCAGCCAGGGACAGGCCTACGAGCAGTACTTC.

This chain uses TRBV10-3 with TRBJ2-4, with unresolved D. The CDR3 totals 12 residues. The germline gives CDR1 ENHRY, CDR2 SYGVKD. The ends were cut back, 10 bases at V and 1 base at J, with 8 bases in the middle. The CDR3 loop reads CATGLAKNIQYF. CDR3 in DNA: TGTGCCACCGGGCTGGCCAAAAACATTCAGTACTTC.

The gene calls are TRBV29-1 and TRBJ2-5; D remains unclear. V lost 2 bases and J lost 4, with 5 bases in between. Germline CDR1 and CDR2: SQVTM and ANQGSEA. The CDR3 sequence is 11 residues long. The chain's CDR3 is CSVEMRETQYF. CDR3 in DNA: TGCAGCGTTGAAATGCGAGAGACCCAGTACTTC.

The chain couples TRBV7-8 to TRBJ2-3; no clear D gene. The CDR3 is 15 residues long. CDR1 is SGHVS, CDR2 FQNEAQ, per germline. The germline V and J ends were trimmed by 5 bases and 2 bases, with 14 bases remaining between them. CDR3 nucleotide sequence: TGTGCCAGCAGCCCGACACCCAGGAACACAGATACGCAGTATTTT. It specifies CASSPTPRNTDTQYF.

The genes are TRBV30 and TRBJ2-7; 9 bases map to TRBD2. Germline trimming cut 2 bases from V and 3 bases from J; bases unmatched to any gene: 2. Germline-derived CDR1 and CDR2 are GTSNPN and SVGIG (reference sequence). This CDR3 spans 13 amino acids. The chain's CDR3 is CAWSPSGIYEQYF. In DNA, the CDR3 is TGTGCCTGGAGTCCTAGCGGGATCTACGAGCAGTACTTC.

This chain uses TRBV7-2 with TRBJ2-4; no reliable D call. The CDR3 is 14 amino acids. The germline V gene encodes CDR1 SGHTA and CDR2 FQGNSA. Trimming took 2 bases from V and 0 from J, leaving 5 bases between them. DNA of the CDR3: TGTGCCAGCAGCTTAAACAGAGCCAAAAACATTCAGTACTTC. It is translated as CASSLNRAKNIQYF. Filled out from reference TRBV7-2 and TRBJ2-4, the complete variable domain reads GAGVSQSPSNKVTEKGKDVELRCDPISGHTALYWYRQSLGQGLEFLIYFQGNSAPDKSGLPSDRFSAERTGGSVSTLTIQRTQQEDSAVYLCASSLNRAKNIQYFGAGTRLSVL.

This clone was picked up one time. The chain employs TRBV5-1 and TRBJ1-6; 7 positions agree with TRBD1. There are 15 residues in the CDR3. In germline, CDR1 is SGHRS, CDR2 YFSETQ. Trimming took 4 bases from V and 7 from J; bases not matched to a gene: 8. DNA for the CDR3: TGCGCCAGCAGCCGCCGGACAGGACTAAATTCACCCCTCCACTTT. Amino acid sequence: CASSRRTGLNSPLHF.

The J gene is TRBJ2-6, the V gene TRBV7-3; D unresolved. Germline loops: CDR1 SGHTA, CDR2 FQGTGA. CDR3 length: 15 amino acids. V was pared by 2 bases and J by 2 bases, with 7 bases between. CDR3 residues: CASSLVAAGANVLTF. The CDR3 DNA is TGTGCCAGCAGCTTAGTGGCAGCTGGGGCCAACGTCCTGACTTTC.

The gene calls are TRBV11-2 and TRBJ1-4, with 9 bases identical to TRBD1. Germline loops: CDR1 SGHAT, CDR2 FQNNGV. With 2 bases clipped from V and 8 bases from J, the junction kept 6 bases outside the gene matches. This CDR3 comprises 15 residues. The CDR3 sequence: CASSLRGTGREKLFF. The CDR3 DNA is TGTGCCAGCAGCTTACGGGGGACAGGGAGGGAAAAACTGTTTTTT.

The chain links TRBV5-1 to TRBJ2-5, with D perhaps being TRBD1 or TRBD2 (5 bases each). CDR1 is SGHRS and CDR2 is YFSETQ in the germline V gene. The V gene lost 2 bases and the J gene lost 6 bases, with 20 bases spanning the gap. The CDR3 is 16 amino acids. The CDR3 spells CASSFRPTEVGKTQYF. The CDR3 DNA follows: TGCGCCAGCAGCTTCCGTCCGACAGAGGTCGGGAAGACCCAGTACTTC.

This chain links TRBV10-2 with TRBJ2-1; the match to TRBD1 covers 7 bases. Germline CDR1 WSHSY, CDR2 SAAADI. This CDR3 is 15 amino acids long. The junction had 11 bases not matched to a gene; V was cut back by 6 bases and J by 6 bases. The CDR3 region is CASRERWTGPNEQFF. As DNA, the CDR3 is TGCGCCAGCAGGGAAAGGTGGACAGGTCCCAATGAGCAGTTCTTC.